The rows below give T cell receptor beta chains drawn from one sample of a study of T cell responses to AZD1222 COVID-19 vaccine. Some clones are missing from TCRdb's copy, which holds only in-frame ones; the method was immunoSEQ multiplex PCR. The data contain 180,000 or so clones, 70% to 90% of them singletons. The input for sequencing was peripheral blood, taken 28 days after the second AZD1222 dose. These receptors were taken from an adult who received the AZD1222 COVID-19 vaccine. The CDR3 runs from the conserved cysteine through the conserved F or W. The order of the fields is D gene, clone size, V gene, J gene, CDR3 protein, CDR3 DNA. The D gene is left open where the match is weak. Expanded clones are given a class, and other clones once, few, many or no size at all.

d_call: NA; clone_size: NA; v_call: TRBV19; j_call: TRBJ2-5; cdr3_aa: CASSSSRAGETQYF; cdr3_nt: TGTGCCAGTAGTTCATCTAGGGCGGGGGAGACCCAGTACTTC
d_call: NA; clone_size: NA; v_call: TRBV7-3; j_call: TRBJ2-1; cdr3_aa: CASSREDGGYEQFF; cdr3_nt: TGTGCCAGCAGCCGAGAGGACGGGGGATATGAGCAGTTCTTC
d_call: NA; clone_size: NA; v_call: TRBV7-9; j_call: TRBJ2-3; cdr3_aa: CASRVTSTDTQYF; cdr3_nt: TGTGCCAGTAGAGTAACTAGCACAGATACGCAGTATTTT
d_call: NA; clone_size: NA; v_call: TRBV4-3; j_call: TRBJ1-2; cdr3_aa: CASSPPIANYGYTF; cdr3_nt: TGCGCCAGCAGCCCGCCCATAGCTAACTATGGCTACACCTTC
d_call: NA; clone_size: NA; v_call: TRBV9; j_call: TRBJ2-7; cdr3_aa: CASSVGGSVPSEQYF; cdr3_nt: TGTGCCAGCAGCGTGGGCGGCTCAGTCCCGTCCGAGCAGTACTTC
d_call: TRBD2; clone_size: NA; v_call: TRBV9; j_call: TRBJ2-1; cdr3_aa: CASSQGPGTSGANEQFF; cdr3_nt: TGTGCCAGCAGCCAAGGCCCCGGGACTAGTGGGGCCAATGAGCAGTTCTTC
d_call: TRBD2; clone_size: few; v_call: TRBV7-2; j_call: TRBJ2-1; cdr3_aa: CASSSGLESYNEQFF; cdr3_nt: TGTGCCAGCAGCTCCGGACTAGAATCCTACAATGAGCAGTTCTTC
d_call: NA; clone_size: NA; v_call: TRBV9; j_call: TRBJ2-1; cdr3_aa: CASSVAPPRGAGVYNEQFF; cdr3_nt: TGTGCCAGCAGCGTAGCCCCTCCCCGGGGGGCGGGAGTGTACAATGAGCAGTTCTTC
d_call: TRBD2; clone_size: few; v_call: TRBV6-2/TRBV6-3; j_call: TRBJ2-7; cdr3_aa: CASSYGASGSLEQYF; cdr3_nt: TGTGCCAGCAGTTACGGAGCTAGCGGGAGTCTCGAGCAGTACTTC
d_call: NA; clone_size: NA; v_call: TRBV21-1; j_call: TRBJ2-7; cdr3_aa: CASISVGTSGRSSYEQYF; cdr3_nt: TGTGCCAGCATTTCAGTAGGGACTAGCGGGCGAAGCTCCTACGAGCAGTACTTC
d_call: NA; clone_size: NA; v_call: TRBV9; j_call: TRBJ2-7; cdr3_aa: CASSESGEPYEQYF; cdr3_nt: TGTGCCAGCAGCGAGTCCGGGGAGCCCTACGAGCAGTACTTC
d_call: NA; clone_size: NA; v_call: TRBV23-1; j_call: TRBJ1-2; cdr3_aa: CASSQSTRKTNYGYTF; cdr3_nt: TGCGCCAGCAGTCAATCTACTCGGAAGACTAACTATGGCTACACCTTC
d_call: NA; clone_size: NA; v_call: TRBV19; j_call: TRBJ2-7; cdr3_aa: CASSIGRSYEQYF; cdr3_nt: TGTGCCAGTAGTATAGGACGTTCCTACGAGCAGTACTTC
d_call: NA; clone_size: NA; v_call: TRBV3-1/TRBV3-2; j_call: TRBJ2-7; cdr3_aa: CASSRVQGGRTRWDEQYF; cdr3_nt: TGTGCCAGCAGCCGAGTTCAGGGGGGACGGACACGATGGGACGAGCAGTACTTC
d_call: TRBD2; clone_size: once; v_call: TRBV6-2/TRBV6-3; j_call: TRBJ2-2; cdr3_aa: CASSETSGNTGELFF; cdr3_nt: TGTGCCAGCAGTGAGACTAGCGGGAACACCGGGGAGCTGTTTTTT
d_call: NA; clone_size: NA; v_call: TRBV28; j_call: TRBJ2-7; cdr3_aa: CASGIDSSYEQYF; cdr3_nt: TGTGCCAGCGGAATCGATAGCTCCTACGAGCAGTACTTC
d_call: NA; clone_size: NA; v_call: TRBV6-2/TRBV6-3; j_call: TRBJ2-1; cdr3_aa: CASSSHSGGKGHEQFF; cdr3_nt: TGTGCCAGCAGTTCCCATTCTGGCGGGAAGGGCCATGAGCAGTTCTTC
d_call: NA; clone_size: NA; v_call: TRBV7-2; j_call: TRBJ2-5; cdr3_aa: CASSPLAFRETQYF; cdr3_nt: TGTGCCAGCAGCCCCCTAGCGTTCAGGGAGACCCAGTACTTC
d_call: TRBD2; clone_size: NA; v_call: TRBV15; j_call: TRBJ2-7; cdr3_aa: CATSREDSGGHYEQYF; cdr3_nt: TGTGCCACCAGCAGGGAGGATAGCGGGGGCCACTACGAGCAGTACTTC
d_call: NA; clone_size: NA; v_call: TRBV7-6; j_call: TRBJ2-7; cdr3_aa: CASSPHGGEQYF; cdr3_nt: TGTGCCAGCAGCCCCCATGGGGGCGAGCAGTACTTC
d_call: NA; clone_size: NA; v_call: TRBV3-1/TRBV3-2; j_call: TRBJ2-1; cdr3_aa: CASSLSGDASYNEQFF; cdr3_nt: TGTGCCAGCAGCCTCTCAGGGGATGCCAGCTACAATGAGCAGTTCTTC
d_call: TRBD1; clone_size: once; v_call: TRBV28; j_call: TRBJ1-5; cdr3_aa: CASSSPGGRQPQHF; cdr3_nt: TGTGCCAGCAGTTCCCCAGGGGGCCGGCAGCCCCAGCATTTT
d_call: NA; clone_size: NA; v_call: TRBV7-9; j_call: TRBJ1-4; cdr3_aa: CASSLEGAARVNEKLFF; cdr3_nt: TGTGCCAGCAGCTTAGAAGGGGCCGCTCGGGTAAATGAAAAACTGTTTTTT
d_call: TRBD2; clone_size: once; v_call: TRBV27; j_call: TRBJ2-1; cdr3_aa: CASSTLAGAYNEQFF; cdr3_nt: TGTGCCAGCAGTACACTAGCGGGAGCTTACAATGAGCAGTTCTTC
d_call: NA; clone_size: NA; v_call: TRBV20-1; j_call: TRBJ2-7; cdr3_aa: CSASDDYEQYF; cdr3_nt: TGCAGTGCATCGGACGACTACGAGCAGTACTTC
d_call: NA; clone_size: NA; v_call: TRBV5-1; j_call: TRBJ2-7; cdr3_aa: CASRIRDTLSYEQYF; cdr3_nt: TGCGCCAGCAGAATCCGGGACACCCTTTCCTACGAGCAGTACTTC
d_call: NA; clone_size: NA; v_call: TRBV9; j_call: TRBJ2-3; cdr3_aa: CASSRSGISTDTQYF; cdr3_nt: TGTGCCAGCAGCCGTAGTGGGATTAGCACAGATACGCAGTATTTT
d_call: TRBD2; clone_size: NA; v_call: TRBV10-3; j_call: TRBJ2-2; cdr3_aa: CATNQLAENTGELFF; cdr3_nt: TGTGCCACAAACCAACTAGCGGAGAACACCGGGGAGCTGTTTTTT
d_call: TRBD1; clone_size: NA; v_call: TRBV7-2; j_call: TRBJ1-2; cdr3_aa: CASSLLAGGRANYGYTF; cdr3_nt: TGTGCCAGCAGCTTACTGGCAGGGGGCCGAGCTAACTATGGCTACACCTTC
d_call: NA; clone_size: once; v_call: TRBV23-1; j_call: TRBJ2-7; cdr3_aa: CASSQSNRDYEQYF; cdr3_nt: TGCGCCAGCAGTCAATCGAACAGGGACTACGAGCAGTACTTC
d_call: TRBD1; clone_size: NA; v_call: TRBV6-2/TRBV6-3; j_call: TRBJ2-3; cdr3_aa: CASSFDRVSTDTQYF; cdr3_nt: TGTGCCAGCAGTTTCGACAGGGTGAGCACAGATACGCAGTATTTT
d_call: TRBD1; clone_size: NA; v_call: TRBV24-1; j_call: TRBJ2-7; cdr3_aa: CATSADRGDEQYF; cdr3_nt: TGTGCCACCAGTGCGGACAGGGGTGACGAGCAGTACTTC
d_call: TRBD2; clone_size: NA; v_call: TRBV28; j_call: TRBJ2-1; cdr3_aa: CASSLSLAGDNEQFF; cdr3_nt: TGTGCCAGCAGTTTATCACTAGCGGGGGACAATGAGCAGTTCTTC